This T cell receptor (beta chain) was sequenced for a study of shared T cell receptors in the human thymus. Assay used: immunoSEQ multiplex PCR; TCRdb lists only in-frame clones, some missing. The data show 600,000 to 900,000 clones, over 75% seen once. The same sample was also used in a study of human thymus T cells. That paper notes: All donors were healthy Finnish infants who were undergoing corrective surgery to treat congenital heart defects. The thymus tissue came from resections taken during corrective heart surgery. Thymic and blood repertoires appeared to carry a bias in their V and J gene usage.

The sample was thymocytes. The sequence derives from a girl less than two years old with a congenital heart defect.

CDR3 in amino acids: CASRAGTGVSGYTF. CDR3 in DNA: TGTGCCAGCAGGGCCGGGACAGGGGTAAGCGGCTACACCTTC. The V and J genes are TRBV6-4 and TRBJ1-2; TRBD1 aligns across 10 bases. Germline V CDR1 and CDR2: MRHNA, SNTAGT. Trimming removed 6 bases from V and 8 bases from J; junction bases left unmatched: 9. The CDR3 consists of 14 residues.